These 29 T cell receptor beta chains were all obtained from the same sample, sequenced in a study of CD8 T cells in ankylosing spondylitis. MiXCR, applied by TCRdb to the 5' RACE reads, yields one record per CDR3 protein. Of approximately 24,000 distinct CDR3 sequences in the sample, 2% to 3% were seen once. The sequenced sample was blood, either unsorted or a sorted T cell fraction (not recorded which). These receptors all come from a female donor with ankylosing spondylitis or in good health (not recorded which).

The table lists this clonotype with many counts. The rearrangement joins TRBV9 to TRBJ2-7; D unresolved. Germline loops: CDR1 SGDLS, CDR2 YYNGEE. V lost 0 bases and J 2 bases, leaving 15 bases between the germline ends. The CDR3 is made up of 16 amino acids. The CDR3 spells CASSVAGQVPTYEQYF. CDR3 bases: TGTGCCAGCAGCGTAGCGGGTCAGGTACCGACCTACGAGCAGTACTTC.

This clonotype has a count of ten or more. This chain uses TRBV9 with TRBJ2-2; no clear D. CDR1 and CDR2 from the germline V gene are SGDLS and YYNGEE. Trimming took off 4 bases at V and 3 bases at J, with 16 bases between the two ends. This CDR3 comprises 16 residues. The chain's CDR3 is CASSLGWGLDTGELFF. The CDR3, as DNA: TGTGCCAGCAGCCTAGGATGGGGTCTTGACACCGGGGAGCTGTTTTTT.

This clonotype occurred many times. The gene calls are TRBV9 and TRBJ2-1; D may match TRBD1 or TRBD2 (5 bases each). In germline, CDR1 is SGDLS, CDR2 YYNGEE. The V end was cut by 4 bases, the J end by 8 bases, with 16 bases between. The length of the CDR3 is 14 residues. For the CDR3, the DNA is TGTGCCAGCAGCACCCGAGGGACCCTCGATGAGCAGTTCTTC. Amino acid sequence: CASSTRGTLDEQFF.

This clonotype has a count of ten or more. The chain's CDR3 is CASSVATQGANTIYF. The CDR3 DNA sequence: TGTGCCAGCAGCGTAGCGACTCAGGGGGCGAACACCATATATTTT. This chain links TRBV9 with TRBJ1-3; 8 nucleotides match TRBD1. Germline values: CDR1 SGDLS, CDR2 YYNGEE. V trimming: 0 bases; J trimming: 7 bases; junction bases outside the gene matches: 6. This CDR3 spans 15 amino acids.

This clonotype was seen at least ten times. V usage is TRBV9 and J usage is TRBJ2-3; possibly TRBD1 for D (6 bases). Trimming cost V 0 bases and J 4 bases, with 9 bases left between them. The CDR3 has 14 amino acids. Germline values: CDR1 SGDLS, CDR2 YYNGEE. DNA of the CDR3: TGTGCCAGCAGCGTAGCAGGGGCCCCAGATACGCAGTATTTT. Its protein is CASSVAGAPDTQYF.

This clonotype was recorded many times. The rearrangement joins TRBV9 to TRBJ1-5; the D is unclear. From germline, CDR1 is SGDLS and CDR2 YYNGEE. The length of the CDR3 is 15 residues. Trimming took off 0 bases at V and 8 bases at J, with 15 bases between the two ends. CDR3 nucleotides: TGTGCCAGCAGCGTAGGTTTCGGGGAGAATGAGCCCCAGCATTTT. Protein sequence: CASSVGFGENEPQHF.

This clonotype was seen at least ten times. V usage is TRBV9 and J usage is TRBJ2-3; possibly TRBD1 for D (5 bases). Germline V gene lookup returns CDR1 SGDLS and CDR2 YYNGEE. Trimming stripped 3 bases from V and 6 bases from J, with 14 bases between. CDR3 size: 14 residues. This CDR3 reads CASSGGTSADTQYF. CDR3 nucleotide sequence: TGTGCCAGCAGCGGGGGCACAAGCGCGGATACGCAGTATTTT.

Many counts were recorded for this clonotype. The rearrangement joins TRBV9 to TRBJ2-2; D call uncertain. Germline V gives CDR1 SGDLS, CDR2 YYNGEE. V lost 4 bases to trimming and J lost 1 base, with 11 bases between them. The CDR3 consists of 15 residues. CDR3 sequence: CASSPSGGNTGELFF. CDR3 nucleotide sequence: TGTGCCAGCAGCCCCTCGGGCGGGAACACCGGGGAGCTGTTTTTT.

This clonotype was recorded at least ten times. V and J are TRBV9 and TRBJ2-1; 8 bases fit TRBD2. Germline V gene lookup returns CDR1 SGDLS and CDR2 YYNGEE. The CDR3 extends over 15 amino acids. The V and J ends lost 3 bases and 2 bases, in that order; junction bases with no gene match: 4. The chain's CDR3 is CASSGSGSPYNEQFF. Here the CDR3 DNA reads TGTGCCAGCAGCGGCAGCGGGAGCCCCTACAATGAGCAGTTCTTC.

Many counts were recorded for this clonotype. This chain links TRBV9 with TRBJ2-2; D is perhaps TRBD1 (6 bases). Germline values: CDR1 SGDLS, CDR2 YYNGEE. Trimming took off 3 bases at V and 4 bases at J, with 13 bases between the two ends. CDR3 length: 15 residues. The CDR3 reads CASSGPGQSTGELFF. In DNA, the CDR3 is TGTGCCAGCAGCGGGCCGGGACAATCCACCGGGGAGCTGTTTTTT.

This clonotype has at least ten counts. The chain recombines TRBV9 with TRBJ2-7; TRBD1 matches 8 bases. V lost 3 bases to trimming and J lost 0 bases; unmatched junction nucleotides: 2. CDR3 length equals 14 residues. Germline CDR1 reads SGDLS; CDR2 reads YYNGEE. CDR3 loop: CASSEGQASYEQYF. The CDR3 bases are TGTGCCAGCAGCGAGGGACAGGCCTCCTACGAGCAGTACTTC.

This clonotype has at least ten counts. This rearrangement joins TRBV9 to TRBJ2-2; D possibly corresponds to TRBD2 (6 bases). CDR1 and CDR2 (germline): SGDLS, YYNGEE. Trimming took off 4 bases at V and 2 bases at J, with 9 bases between the two ends. This CDR3 has 14 amino acids. The CDR3 DNA follows: TGTGCCAGCAGCCGGGACTTCAACACCGGGGAGCTGTTTTTT. Its translation: CASSRDFNTGELFF.

This clonotype appeared many times. CDR3 coding DNA: TGTGCCAGCAGCGTAGGCCCTCCTCTTTACGAGCAGTACTTC. Protein sequence: CASSVGPPLYEQYF. This rearrangement joins TRBV9 to TRBJ2-7; D not certain. The germline CDR1 and CDR2 sequences are SGDLS and YYNGEE. The CDR3 is made up of 14 amino acids. The germline V and J ends were trimmed by 0 bases and 4 bases, with 11 bases remaining between them. The variable domain in full, with the rest retrieved from reference TRBV9 and TRBJ2-7, is DSGVTQTPKHLITATGQRVTLRCSPRSGDLSVYWYQQSLDQGLQFLIQYYNGEERAKGNILERFSAQQFPDLHSELNLSSLELGDSALYFCASSVGPPLYEQYFGPGTRLTVT.

This clonotype was found many times. The chain joins TRBV9 to TRBJ2-5; TRBD1 agrees at 9 bases. CDR3 length: 15 residues. Germline CDR1 and CDR2: SGDLS and YYNGEE. V dropped 0 bases and J dropped 4; count of bases not matched to a gene: 4. CDR3 region: CASSVASTGGETQYF. DNA for the CDR3: TGTGCCAGCAGCGTAGCCTCGACAGGGGGAGAGACCCAGTACTTC.

This clonotype was recorded at least ten times. The chain joins TRBV9 to TRBJ1-2, with a tentative D call TRBD1 (5 bases). The V gene lost 1 base and the J gene lost 4 bases, with 11 bases spanning the gap. This CDR3 region has 14 residues. Looked up from germline, CDR1 is SGDLS and CDR2 is YYNGEE. The DNA of the CDR3 is TGTGCCAGCAGCGTATCATGGGGCGTCTATGGCTACACCTTC. Encoded protein: CASSVSWGVYGYTF.

This clonotype was detected a few times. The chain has TRBV9 and TRBJ2-1, with D possibly TRBD1 on 6 matching bases. The germline V and J ends were trimmed by 0 bases and 8 bases, with 15 bases remaining between them. The CDR3 consists of 15 residues. Germline V gene data show CDR1 as SGDLS and CDR2 as YYNGEE. The CDR3 DNA sequence: TGTGCCAGCAGCGTAGCAGGGGCCGGAGTCGATGAGCAGTTCTTC. It encodes CASSVAGAGVDEQFF.

Many counts were recorded for this clonotype. The chain is built from TRBV9 and TRBJ2-1; no definite D call. The V gene's germline CDR1 is SGDLS and CDR2 YYNGEE. With 0 bases removed from V and 4 bases from J, the gap between germline ends came to 11 bases. This CDR3 is 15 amino acids long. This CDR3 reads CASSVGIGLYNEQFF. Here the CDR3 DNA reads TGTGCCAGCAGCGTAGGAATAGGCCTATACAATGAGCAGTTCTTC.

This clonotype has at least ten counts. The chain links TRBV9 to TRBJ1-3; D may be TRBD1 (5 bases). The CDR3 covers 14 residues. The V and J ends lost 3 bases and 2 bases respectively, with 9 bases between them. Per germline, CDR1 SGDLS and CDR2 YYNGEE. The DNA of the CDR3 is TGTGCCAGCAGCGGACAGAATGCTGGAAACACCATATATTTT. This sequence encodes CASSGQNAGNTIYF.

This clonotype has a count of ten or more. J is TRBJ2-2 and V is TRBV9; D tentatively reads TRBD1 or TRBD2 (5 bases each). V was cut by 4 bases and J by 1 base, with 17 bases left in between. Germline V lookup: CDR1 SGDLS, CDR2 YYNGEE. The CDR3 totals 17 residues. CDR3 protein: CASSPPGTWGNTGELFF. The CDR3 DNA sequence: TGTGCCAGCAGCCCTCCGGGGACGTGGGGGAACACCGGGGAGCTGTTTTTT.

This clonotype was recorded at least ten times. The V gene is TRBV9, the J gene TRBJ1-6; 8 bases align to TRBD1. CDR3 length: 16 residues. In germline, CDR1 is SGDLS, CDR2 YYNGEE. With V trimmed by 0 bases and J by 6 bases, 5 bases remained unmatched. CDR3 sequence reads: CASSVDYTGGNSPLHF. The CDR3 coding sequence is TGTGCCAGCAGCGTAGACTACACAGGGGGTAATTCACCCCTCCACTTT.

This clonotype was detected ten times or more. The chain has TRBV9 and TRBJ2-1, with 9 bases that match TRBD1. V lost 3 bases, J lost 6 bases, and 4 bases stayed unmatched. This CDR3 is 14 amino acids long. Germline lookup yields CDR1 SGDLS and CDR2 YYNGEE. Here the CDR3 reads CASSAQGAGNEQFF. DNA for the CDR3: TGTGCCAGCAGCGCACAGGGGGCAGGCAATGAGCAGTTCTTC.

Ten or more counts support this clonotype. The chain employs TRBV9 and TRBJ2-1; D is possibly TRBD1 or TRBD2 (5 bases each). The CDR3 extends over 16 amino acids. The V gene lost 3 bases and the J gene lost 6 bases, with 19 bases spanning the gap. Germline CDR1 is SGDLS and CDR2 is YYNGEE. The CDR3 loop is CASSAGAEIGVNEQFF. The DNA for the CDR3 is TGTGCCAGCAGCGCCGGGGCGGAAATAGGGGTCAATGAGCAGTTCTTC.

This clonotype was picked up many times. The rearrangement joins TRBV9 to TRBJ2-1; 10 nucleotides match TRBD2. The CDR3 length is 18 residues. The ends lost 0 bases at V and 3 bases at J; junction bases unmatched: 9. Germline assignment: CDR1 SGDLS and CDR2 YYNGEE. The CDR3 DNA follows: TGTGCCAGCAGCGTAGGCCCGGAACTAGCGGGAAACTACAATGAGCAGTTCTTC. Protein product: CASSVGPELAGNYNEQFF.

This clonotype occurred many times. The V call is TRBV9, the J call TRBJ1-1; D call uncertain. Germline V gives CDR1 SGDLS, CDR2 YYNGEE. The length of the CDR3 is 14 residues. The germline V and J ends were trimmed by 4 bases and 2 bases, with 12 bases remaining between them. This CDR3 is CASSTAAANTEAFF. DNA of the CDR3: TGTGCCAGCAGCACCGCCGCAGCCAACACTGAAGCTTTCTTT. The entire variable domain, with the rest obtained from reference TRBV9 and TRBJ1-1, is as follows: DSGVTQTPKHLITATGQRVTLRCSPRSGDLSVYWYQQSLDQGLQFLIQYYNGEERAKGNILERFSAQQFPDLHSELNLSSLELGDSALYFCASSTAAANTEAFFGQGTRLTVV.

This clonotype occurred many times. The rearrangement joins TRBV9 to TRBJ1-2; TRBD1 is a possible D gene (6 bases). CDR1 is SGDLS and CDR2 is YYNGEE in the germline V gene. Trimming cost V 2 bases and J 8 bases, with 16 bases left between them. The CDR3 is 14 amino acids. In DNA form, the CDR3 reads TGTGCCAGCAGCGTGGGGGACAACTATTCCGGCTACACCTTC. Encoded protein: CASSVGDNYSGYTF. The full variable domain, rest sourced from reference TRBV9 and TRBJ1-2, is DSGVTQTPKHLITATGQRVTLRCSPRSGDLSVYWYQQSLDQGLQFLIQYYNGEERAKGNILERFSAQQFPDLHSELNLSSLELGDSALYFCASSVGDNYSGYTFGSGTRLTVV.

There are many counts of this clonotype. This chain joins TRBV9 and TRBJ2-2; TRBD2 is a possible D gene (5 bases). This CDR3 comprises 13 residues. Between the trimmed V and J ends, which lost 2 bases and 7 bases, there was a span of 9 bases. From germline, CDR1 is SGDLS and CDR2 YYNGEE. CDR3 protein: CASSVLGVGELFF. The CDR3 coding sequence is TGTGCCAGCAGCGTGTTGGGAGTCGGGGAGCTGTTTTTT.

This clonotype was picked up many times. The V gene is TRBV9, the J gene TRBJ2-1, with D unclear. This CDR3 comprises 13 residues. Trimming pared 0 bases from V and 8 bases from J, leaving 9 bases between. Germline V gives CDR1 SGDLS, CDR2 YYNGEE. The CDR3: CASSVDYWDEQFF. CDR3 DNA sequence: TGTGCCAGCAGCGTAGACTATTGGGATGAGCAGTTCTTC. The whole variable domain, remainder taken from reference TRBV9 and TRBJ2-1, is DSGVTQTPKHLITATGQRVTLRCSPRSGDLSVYWYQQSLDQGLQFLIQYYNGEERAKGNILERFSAQQFPDLHSELNLSSLELGDSALYFCASSVDYWDEQFFGPGTRLTVL.

The sample holds many counts of this clonotype. CDR3 protein: CASSVAVDSPLHF. The DNA of the CDR3 is TGTGCCAGCAGCGTAGCTGTAGATTCACCCCTCCACTTT. This chain connects TRBV9 to TRBJ1-6; D gene unclear. The ends were cut back, 0 bases at V and 8 bases at J, with 6 bases in the middle. The CDR3 covers 13 residues. Germline CDR1 and CDR2: SGDLS and YYNGEE.

This clonotype has at least ten counts. The chain carries TRBV9 and TRBJ2-7; no definite D call. The CDR3 is 15 amino acids. V was pared by 0 bases and J by 3 bases, with 13 bases between. Germline values: CDR1 SGDLS, CDR2 YYNGEE. The CDR3 protein is CASSVGFGQLYEQYF. As DNA, the CDR3 is TGTGCCAGCAGCGTAGGCTTCGGTCAGCTCTACGAGCAGTACTTC.